Presented here are 18 T cell receptor beta chains from one specimen sequenced in a study of cytomegalovirus exposure and HLA in healthy donors. Method: immunoSEQ multiplex PCR; TCRdb's copy keeps in-frame clones and lacks some. The sample holds some 90,000 clones, roughly 87% seen once. The sample was PBMCs. Receptor source: a man between 18 and 29 years old in good health and CMV-seropositive.

The V call is TRBV4-3, the J call TRBJ2-3, with 10 bases lining up with TRBD2. The CDR3 loop spans 17 amino acids. Germline CDR1 and CDR2: LGHNA and YSLEER. V was clipped by 0 bases and J by 4 bases; unmatched bases: 7. CDR3 residues: CASSQDGSSGGADTQYF. Written as DNA, the CDR3 is TGCGCCAGCAGCCAAGATGGCTCTAGCGGGGGCGCAGATACGCAGTATTTT.

The chain employs TRBV9 and TRBJ2-1; D is perhaps TRBD2 (6 bases). This CDR3 is built from 14 residues. Germline CDR1 SGDLS, CDR2 YYNGEE. V was clipped by 7 bases and J by 5 bases, with 16 bases between them. The CDR3 sequence: CASGSGLGDNEQFF. The CDR3 DNA is TGTGCCAGCGGCTCGGGACTGGGTGACAATGAGCAGTTCTTC.

The CDR3 DNA reads as TGTGCTAGTGGCCCCGGACTAGCGGGAGGATCCCCAGATACGCAGTATTTT. Amino acid sequence: CASGPGLAGGSPDTQYF. The genes are TRBV12-5 and TRBJ2-3, with 14 bases identical to TRBD2. V lost 6 bases to trimming and J lost 4 bases; unmatched junction nucleotides: 9. In germline, CDR1 is LGHNT, CDR2 FRNRAP. CDR3 length equals 17 residues.

V gene TRBV5-1 combines with J gene TRBJ2-7; unclear D gene. CDR1 is SGHRS and CDR2 is YFSETQ in the germline V gene. Trimming left V 1 base short and J 1 base short, with 9 bases between. The CDR3 loop spans 14 amino acids. CDR3 coding DNA: TGCGCCAGCAGCTTGATCTCGGGTTCCTACGAGCAGTACTTC. Amino acid sequence: CASSLISGSYEQYF.

V and J are TRBV2 and TRBJ2-1; D is possibly TRBD1 (5 bases). The CDR3 totals 15 residues. Trimming took 1 base from V and 3 from J, leaving 10 bases between them. From germline, CDR1 is SNHLY and CDR2 FYNNEI. The CDR3 region has the DNA TGTGCCAGCAGTGAAGAAGGACAACACTACAATGAGCAGTTCTTC. This gives the protein CASSEEGQHYNEQFF.

This clone appeared once. The CDR3 protein is CASSWEGVHTGTEAFF. CDR3 sequence (DNA): TGCGCCAGCAGCTGGGAAGGGGTCCACACGGGCACTGAAGCTTTCTTT. The V and J genes are TRBV5-1 and TRBJ1-1; D perhaps matches TRBD1 (5 bases). The germline V and J ends were trimmed by 3 bases and 4 bases, with 19 bases remaining between them. Per the germline V gene, CDR1 is SGHRS and CDR2 is YFSETQ. There are 16 residues in the CDR3. Based on the CDR3 plus reference TRBV5-1 and TRBJ1-1, the full variable domain is KAGVTQTPRYLIKTRGQQVTLSCSPISGHRSVSWYQQTPGQGLQFLFEYFSETQRNKGNFPGRFSGRQFSNSRSEMNVSTLELGDSALYLCASSWEGVHTGTEAFFGQGTRLTVV.

The chain links TRBV7-2 to TRBJ2-4; D possibly corresponds to TRBD2 (5 bases). CDR3 length: 16 residues. Germline assignment: CDR1 SGHTA and CDR2 FQGNSA. V gave up 5 bases and J gave up 1 base, with 15 bases separating them. Written as DNA, the CDR3 is TGTGCCAGCAGCAGGGAGTCCGGCAGGGCCAAAAACATTCAGTACTTC. It specifies CASSRESGRAKNIQYF. Complete variable domain (other parts from reference TRBV7-2 and TRBJ2-4): GAGVSQSPSNKVTEKGKDVELRCDPISGHTALYWYRQSLGQGLEFLIYFQGNSAPDKSGLPSDRFSAERTGGSVSTLTIQRTQQEDSAVYLCASSRESGRAKNIQYFGAGTRLSVL.

The chain couples TRBV27 to TRBJ2-1, with D unclear. The germline V gene encodes CDR1 MNHEY and CDR2 SMNVEV (reference sequence). There are 15 residues in the CDR3. Trimming left V 4 bases short and J 8 bases short, with 18 bases between. CDR3 loop: CASSSGDGYPDEQFF. The CDR3 DNA is TGTGCCAGCAGTTCCGGAGACGGGTACCCGGATGAGCAGTTCTTC.

The V call is TRBV5-1, the J call TRBJ2-7; possibly TRBD2 for D (5 bases). Per the germline V gene, CDR1 is SGHRS and CDR2 is YFSETQ. The ends were cut back, 4 bases at V and 3 bases at J, with 14 bases in the middle. CDR3 length: 14 amino acids. The CDR3 DNA reads as TGCGCCAGCAGCCTCGGTAGCGCGGACTACGAGCAGTACTTC. It translates to CASSLGSADYEQYF.

The J gene is TRBJ1-6, the V gene TRBV5-1, with unresolved D. CDR1 is SGHRS and CDR2 is YFSETQ in the germline V gene. The ends were cut back, 3 bases at V and 7 bases at J, with 5 bases in the middle. The CDR3 length is 12 residues. DNA for the CDR3: TGCGCCAGCAGCTCTGCGAATTCACCCCTCCACTTT. It codes for CASSSANSPLHF.

CDR3 loop: CASSYPLGASYNEQFF. The CDR3 DNA sequence: TGTGCCAGCTCTTACCCTCTGGGAGCCTCCTACAATGAGCAGTTCTTC. The rearrangement uses TRBV18 and TRBJ2-1; D perhaps matches TRBD2 (5 bases). V lost 6 bases, J lost 0 bases, and 15 bases lay in between. Germline loops: CDR1 KGHSH, CDR2 LQKENI. The CDR3 extends over 16 amino acids.

The CDR3: CASSEETGIFYNEQFF. Written as DNA, the CDR3 is TGTGCCAGCAGTGAAGAAACAGGGATCTTCTACAATGAGCAGTTCTTC. The genes are TRBV6-1 and TRBJ2-1, with TRBD1 as a possible D gene (6 bases). Trimming removed 1 base at V and 3 bases at J, with 13 bases between. The germline CDR1 and CDR2 sequences are MNHNS and SASEGT. CDR3 size: 16 residues.

The table lists this clone with a few counts. The chain has TRBV2 and TRBJ2-7; D may be TRBD1 (6 bases). Trimming shortened V by 11 bases and J by 0 bases, and 17 bases separated the two germline ends. Germline CDR1 SNHLY, CDR2 FYNNEI. The CDR3 is 14 residues long. This chain's CDR3 is CARVLQGYSYEQYF. The CDR3 nucleotides are TGTGCCCGAGTCCTACAGGGCTACTCCTACGAGCAGTACTTC.

This chain links TRBV7-6 with TRBJ2-7, with D tentatively TRBD1 (6 bases). CDR3 length: 13 residues. Looked up from germline, CDR1 is SGHVS and CDR2 is FNYEAQ. The ends were cut back, 5 bases at V and 0 bases at J, with 8 bases in the middle. This CDR3 is CASSRDNSYEQYF. The DNA for the CDR3 is TGTGCCAGCAGCCGGGACAACTCCTACGAGCAGTACTTC. Complete variable domain (other parts from reference TRBV7-6 and TRBJ2-7): GAGVSQSPRYKVTKRGQDVALRCDPISGHVSLYWYRQALGQGPEFLTYFNYEAQQDKSGLPNDRFSAERPEGSISTLTIQRTEQRDSAMYRCASSRDNSYEQYFGPGTRLTVT.

V is TRBV27 and J is TRBJ2-5; the match to TRBD2 covers 10 bases. J lost 5 bases, V lost 3 bases, and 12 bases had no gene match. The germline V gene encodes CDR1 MNHEY and CDR2 SMNVEV (reference sequence). The CDR3 length is 17 residues. This CDR3 reads CASSFLASGGSSETQYF. CDR3 DNA: TGTGCCAGCAGTTTCCTCGCTAGCGGGGGAAGTAGTGAGACCCAGTACTTC.

The rearrangement joins TRBV7-3 to TRBJ1-2, with TRBD1 matching over 7 bases. The V gene end was trimmed by 3 bases and the J gene end by 4 bases; junction bases not matched to a gene: 2. There are 13 residues in the CDR3. Germline values: CDR1 SGHTA, CDR2 FQGTGA. CDR3 in amino acids: CASSFGTVYGYTF. CDR3 nucleotides: TGTGCCAGCAGCTTCGGGACAGTCTATGGCTACACCTTC. Full variable domain (remainder filled in from reference TRBV7-3 and TRBJ1-2): GAGVSQTPSNKVTEKGKYVELRCDPISGHTALYWYRQSLGQGPEFLIYFQGTGAADDSGLPNDRFFAVRPEGSVSTLKIQRTERGDSAVYLCASSFGTVYGYTFGSGTRLTVV.

This chain joins TRBV9 and TRBJ2-1, with unresolved D. CDR3 length: 13 amino acids. V lost 0 bases and J lost 12, with 13 bases in between. Germline V gene sequence: CDR1 SGDLS, CDR2 YYNGEE. Written as DNA, the CDR3 is TGTGCCAGCAGCGTAGAGGCCCGTGGAGCGCAGTTCTTC. Protein: CASSVEARGAQFF.

The chain joins TRBV6-5 to TRBJ1-2; tentative D call: TRBD1 (6 bases). V dropped 2 bases and J dropped 1 base, with 14 bases sitting between them. This CDR3 spans 16 amino acids. CDR1 is MNHEY, CDR2 SVGAGI, per germline. CDR3 loop: CASSYKPQGNNYGYTF. The CDR3 DNA reads as TGTGCCAGCAGTTACAAACCACAGGGTAATAACTATGGCTACACCTTC.